This TCR beta chain was sequenced in a study of early T cells in non-severe SARS-CoV-2 infection. Background on the study: Unpaired chains resulted from sequencing bulk RNA of unsorted whole blood. Study-wide results and caveats: Matching results from VDJdb favored anti-spike CD8 responses, leaving private and CD4 specificities undetected.

The protocol attached unique molecular identifiers to individual cDNA molecules. TCRdb ran MiXCR on the 5' RACE reads and lists one entry per CDR3 protein. The table includes roughly 51,000 distinct CDR3 sequences, 6% to 7% detected once. This clonotype was picked up many times. The antigen remains unidentified. Trimming removed 1 base from V and 1 base from J; junction bases left unmatched: 4. The CDR3 has 15 amino acids. CDR1 is MNHEY and CDR2 is SVGAGI in the germline V gene. The chain employs TRBV6-5 and TRBJ2-7; TRBD1 aligns across 7 bases. Sequencing was done on a sample of whole blood. The TCR originated in an adult who was a healthcare worker with PCR-confirmed SARS-CoV-2 infection or an uninfected control (not recorded which). The CDR3 bases are TGTGCCAGCAGTTACTTAGGACAGGAGTCCTACGAGCAGTACTTC. Its protein is CASSYLGQESYEQYF.